This TCR beta chain stems from a study of shared clonotypes between healthy human individuals. General study results and limits: Across several donors, naive CD4 shared roughly 5%, naive CD8 less than 4%, memory CD4 roughly 2.4%, memory CD8 more than 0.35%. Lower generation probabilities were found for non-shared clonotypes than for those shared by all four donors.

Researchers partitioned CD4+ cells into CD45RA+ naive and CD45RA-negative memory subsets. Note on this clone: Its antigen is as yet unknown.

CDR1 SGHRS and CDR2 YFSETQ come from the germline V gene. The trim removed 1 base at V and 1 base at J, leaving 4 bases unmatched. The CDR3 contains 15 residues. Per the original data handling: ImmunoSEQ only sent back junction sequences with no quality scores, so filtering was done differently. Repertoires were generated with immunoSEQ multiplex PCR, while TCRdb's copy carries only in-frame clones and drops some. The DNA was the basis for D and trimming; V, J and clone size are from that table. This sample has fewer than 1.8 million clones; 98% occur once, and the top ten carry over 0.3%. The chain recombines TRBV5-1 with TRBJ2-5, with 7 nucleotides matching TRBD1. The sample taken for sequencing was naive CD4+ T cells sorted from blood. Indicated subset: CD45RA+ positively selected. This TCR was recovered from a man aged 30 to 45 in good health. In DNA, the CDR3 is TGCGCCAGCAGCTTGTTACCAGGGGGCCAAGAGACCCAGTACTTC. Protein: CASSLLPGGQETQYF. Variable domain in full (rest from reference TRBV5-1 and TRBJ2-5): KAGVTQTPRYLIKTRGQQVTLSCSPISGHRSVSWYQQTPGQGLQFLFEYFSETQRNKGNFPGRFSGRQFSNSRSEMNVSTLELGDSALYLCASSLLPGGQETQYFGPGTRLLVL.